At least ten counts were recorded for the clone carrying this TCR beta chain. What it recognizes is unknown. Germline loops: CDR1 ENHRY, CDR2 SYGVKD. V was trimmed by 3 bases and J by 7 bases, leaving 3 bases between them. CDR3 length: 10 amino acids. These data come from a study of blood T cells in healthy people across ages. Study-level results: No conclusive comparison of naive versus antigen-experienced cells was possible with unsorted PBMCs. Getting older went along with TCR beta diversity per million T cells dropping roughly linearly.

A second about 7 to 12 cycle PCR used barcoded and J-beta primers. Tags on each cDNA molecule came from a template-switch adaptor with 12 random nucleotides. TCRdb redid the calling of the 5' RACE reads with MiXCR, one entry per CDR3 protein. The repertoire holds approximately 2,000,000 distinct CDR3 sequences, around 42% seen once, with under 25% in the top ten. This rearrangement joins TRBV10-3 to TRBJ2-5, with D unclear. The clonotype was recovered from a human donor in good health. Sequencing was performed on blood. The CDR3 DNA reads TGTGCCATCAGTGAAGGGACCCAGTACTTC. Translated, it gives CAISEGTQYF.